This entry concerns a single T cell receptor beta chain. What antigen it recognizes has not been identified. Base qualities are missing; no much larger clone stands one base away. The sample originates from a study of response to subunit inactivated influenza vaccine (dated by TCRdb to the late 2010s). Study-level background: To follow how T cells responded to a trivalent subunit inactivated influenza vaccine, the researchers relied on deep quantitative profiling of the T cell receptor repertoire. What the study reported, not specific to this receptor: According to the authors, only a limited number of new T cells may be recruited by each seasonal influenza vaccination.

Via the germline V gene (reference sequence), CDR1 is DFQATT and CDR2 SNEGSKA. Spanning cysteine to phenylalanine, the CDR3 consists of 17 amino acids. The kept DNA is CDR3 alone, 51 bases in frame from the first base. Trimmed from V: 1 base; trimmed from J: 5 bases; junction bases lacking a gene match: 12. Libraries were constructed by RT-PCR. The instrument given in TCRdb is Illumina HiSeq 2500. In TCRdb, the public reads were trimmed at Q25 with fastp and aligned with MiXCR, with productive beta chains retained. Rows with one shared CDR3 protein collapse into an entry with the most common genes and DNA. This sample gives roughly 520,000 distinct CDR3 sequences in total; roughly 25% of them show up just once. In total, the top ten clones hold around 2% of the sample.

This chain is built from TRBV20-1 and TRBJ2-3, with 10 middle bases fitting TRBD2. The TCR comes from a man in his fifties who received an inactivated influenza vaccine. Donor details come from another sample of the same person, matched by shared clones. Here the sequenced sample was CD4+ T cells sorted from PBMCs, taken less than 6 days after vaccination. The CDR3: CSARGGLAGVKGDTQYF. Here is the DNA: TGCAGTGCTAGAGGGGGGCTAGCGGGAGTCAAGGGAGATACGCAGTATTTT.